Listed below are T cell receptor beta chains from one sample, sequenced in a study of cytomegalovirus exposure and HLA in healthy donors. Only in-frame clones appear in the TCRdb table, and some are missing; sequencing was by immunoSEQ multiplex PCR. The sample shows roughly 130,000 clones, about 80% of them seen only once. Specimen: PBMCs. Source of these receptors: a man aged 18 to 35 in good health and CMV-seronegative. Both conserved end residues are part of each CDR3. Each record gives: V gene, J gene, D gene, clone size, CDR3 protein, CDR3 DNA. A D gene is named only where the DNA matches it firmly. Part of the rows lack a size; the others show once, few, many or a class for expanded clones.

>TRBV28|TRBJ2-7|.|.
CASSLLSVYEQYF
TGTGCCAGCAGTTTATTGAGCGTGTACGAGCAGTACTTC
>TRBV7-9|TRBJ2-4|.|.
CASSLEAGAKNIQYF
TGTGCCAGCAGCTTAGAGGCGGGAGCCAAAAACATTCAGTACTTC
>TRBV9|TRBJ2-5|.|.
CASSVVGGETQYF
TGTGCCAGCAGCGTAGTCGGGGGAGAGACCCAGTACTTC
>TRBV30|TRBJ1-1|.|.
CAWSESLNTEAFF
TGTGCCTGGAGCGAGTCACTGAACACTGAAGCTTTCTTT
>TRBV4-3|TRBJ2-1|TRBD2|few
CASSQVTGRGGGRQFF
TGCGCCAGCAGCCAAGTCACCGGGCGGGGGGGTGGTAGGCAGTTCTTC
>TRBV9|TRBJ2-2|TRBD1|.
CASSRTGERTGELFF
TGTGCCAGCAGCCGGACAGGGGAACGCACCGGGGAGCTGTTTTTT
>TRBV9|TRBJ1-1|.|.
CASSVEPNTEAFF
TGTGCCAGCAGCGTAGAGCCGAACACTGAAGCTTTCTTT
>TRBV9|TRBJ2-3|TRBD2|.
CASSVGSSGSTDTQYF
TGTGCCAGCAGCGTAGGGTCTAGCGGGTCCACAGATACGCAGTATTTT
>TRBV18|TRBJ1-2|.|.
CASSPTGTNYGYTF
TGTGCCAGCTCACCAACAGGGACTAACTATGGCTACACCTTC
>TRBV5-5|TRBJ1-2|.|.
CASSFLGGSYTF
TGTGCCAGCAGCTTCTTAGGGGGAAGCTACACCTTC
>TRBV10-2|TRBJ2-1|.|.
CASGERAGNEQFF
TGCGCCAGCGGGGAGCGTGCCGGGAATGAGCAGTTCTTC
>TRBV5-5|TRBJ1-2|.|once
CASRSRGSQIFYGYTF
TGTGCCAGCAGAAGTAGAGGCTCCCAAATCTTCTATGGCTACACCTTC
>TRBV7-9|TRBJ2-7|.|.
CSSSSGVYRSYF
TGTTCCAGCAGCTCAGGCGTCTATCGCTCGTACTTC
>TRBV4-2|TRBJ2-1|.|.
CASSPRRGGLYNEQFF
TGTGCCAGCAGCCCGAGAAGGGGCGGCCTCTACAATGAGCAGTTCTTC
>TRBV7-9|TRBJ2-5|.|.
CASSYPRAVQETQYF
TGTGCCAGCAGCTACCCCAGGGCAGTCCAAGAGACCCAGTACTTC
>TRBV7-3|TRBJ2-2|TRBD1|.
CASTPRGQGFTGELFF
TGTGCCAGCACCCCTCGGGGACAGGGATTCACCGGGGAGCTGTTTTTT
>TRBV4-1|TRBJ2-6|.|few
CASSQAPGTGANVLTF
TGCGCCAGCAGCCAAGCGCCAGGGACTGGGGCCAACGTCCTGACTTTC
>TRBV6-5|TRBJ1-4|TRBD1|.
CASSSSGQSNEKLFF
TGTGCCAGCAGTTCCTCGGGACAGAGTAATGAAAAACTGTTTTTT
>TRBV5-1|TRBJ2-3|TRBD2|once
CASSRAGDGTDTQYF
TGCGCCAGCAGCCGAGCGGGAGACGGCACAGATACGCAGTATTTT
>TRBV11-3|TRBJ1-2|.|.
CASTRMGQDRYGYTF
TGTGCCAGCACACGTATGGGGCAGGACCGCTATGGCTACACCTTC
>TRBV10-3|TRBJ1-2|.|.
CAISEASGRTNYGYTF
TGTGCCATCAGTGAGGCGTCCGGGAGAACTAACTATGGCTACACCTTC
>TRBV25-1|TRBJ2-7|TRBD2|.
CASSEPSLAEGLEQYF
TGTGCCAGCAGTGAACCCTCACTAGCGGAGGGACTCGAGCAGTACTTC
>TRBV4-1|TRBJ1-1|.|.
CASSPLTGQAEAFF
TGCGCCAGCAGCCCTTTAACAGGGCAGGCTGAAGCTTTCTTT
>TRBV27|TRBJ2-2|.|.
CASSLRGTGELFF
TGTGCCAGCAGTTTACGGGGCACCGGGGAGCTGTTTTTT
>TRBV5-4|TRBJ2-7|TRBD1|.
CASSRDRANEQYF
TGTGCCAGCAGCAGGGACAGGGCCAACGAGCAGTACTTC
>TRBV7-6|TRBJ1-2|TRBD1|.
CASSSQDGSGTGSRDGYTF
TGTGCCAGCAGCTCACAAGATGGCTCCGGGACAGGGAGTAGAGATGGCTACACCTTC
>TRBV9|TRBJ2-1|.|.
CASSVAGVVHEQFF
TGTGCCAGCAGCGTAGCAGGGGTGGTGCATGAGCAGTTCTTC
>TRBV7-2|TRBJ2-7|.|.
CASSSARDWQYF
TGTGCCAGCAGCTCCGCACGGGATTGGCAGTACTTC
>TRBV9|TRBJ2-2|TRBD2|.
CASSAGLAANTGELFF
TGTGCCAGCAGCGCTGGACTAGCGGCTAACACCGGGGAGCTGTTTTTT
>TRBV29-1|TRBJ2-1|TRBD2|.
CSVEGGLAGGASYNEQFF
TGCAGCGTTGAAGGGGGACTAGCGGGAGGTGCCTCTTACAATGAGCAGTTCTTC
>TRBV5-4|TRBJ2-1|TRBD2|.
CASRAAGGLFGEQFF
TGTGCCAGCAGGGCAGCGGGAGGTCTATTCGGCGAGCAGTTCTTC
>TRBV28|TRBJ2-3|.|.
CASSTQGVGLADTQYF
TGTGCCAGCAGTACCCAGGGCGTCGGGTTGGCCGATACGCAGTATTTT
>TRBV4-2|TRBJ2-7|TRBD1|.
CASSPIDRAPYEQYF
TGTGCCAGCAGCCCCATCGACAGGGCCCCCTACGAGCAGTACTTC
>TRBV6-1|TRBJ1-5|.|.
CASMQANSNQPQHF
TGTGCCAGCATGCAGGCCAATAGCAATCAGCCCCAGCATTTT
>TRBV10-1|TRBJ2-2|.|.
CASSAQGSLTGELFF
TGCGCCAGCAGTGCGCAGGGGTCCCTCACCGGGGAGCTGTTTTTT
>TRBV30|TRBJ1-3|.|few
CAWSQTGNTIYF
TGTGCCTGGAGTCAAACTGGAAACACCATATATTTT
>TRBV29-1|TRBJ2-7|TRBD2|.
CSVSGRSSSYEQYF
TGCAGCGTCAGCGGGAGGTCTAGCTCCTACGAGCAGTACTTC
>TRBV7-2|TRBJ1-4|TRBD1|once
CASSLVGMEGAREKLFF
TGTGCCAGCAGCTTAGTCGGAATGGAGGGGGCGCGGGAAAAACTGTTTTTT
>TRBV28|TRBJ2-1|.|.
CASRPDSRSNEQFF
TGTGCCAGCAGGCCGGACAGCAGGTCGAATGAGCAGTTCTTC
>TRBV28|TRBJ1-1|TRBD1|.
CASSFRGNDKAFF
TGTGCCAGCAGTTTCAGGGGGAACGACAAAGCTTTCTTT
>TRBV5-1|TRBJ2-1|TRBD2|once
CASTDLAGETEQFF
TGCGCCAGCACCGACCTAGCGGGAGAAACTGAGCAGTTCTTC
>TRBV28|TRBJ2-3|.|.
CASSSHGSTDTQYF
TGTGCCAGCAGTTCCCACGGTAGCACAGATACGCAGTATTTT